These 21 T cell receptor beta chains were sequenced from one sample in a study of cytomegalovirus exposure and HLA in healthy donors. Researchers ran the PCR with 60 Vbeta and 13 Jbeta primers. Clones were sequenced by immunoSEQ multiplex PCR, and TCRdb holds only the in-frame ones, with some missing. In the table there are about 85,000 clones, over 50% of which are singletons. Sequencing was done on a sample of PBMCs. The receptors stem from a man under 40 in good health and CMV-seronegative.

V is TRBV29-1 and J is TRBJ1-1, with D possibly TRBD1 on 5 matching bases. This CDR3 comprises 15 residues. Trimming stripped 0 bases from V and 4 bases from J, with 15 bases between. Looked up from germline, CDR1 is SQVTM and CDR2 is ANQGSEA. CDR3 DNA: TGCAGCGTTGAAGATCTGATTGACAGACCCACTGAAGCTTTCTTT. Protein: CSVEDLIDRPTEAFF.

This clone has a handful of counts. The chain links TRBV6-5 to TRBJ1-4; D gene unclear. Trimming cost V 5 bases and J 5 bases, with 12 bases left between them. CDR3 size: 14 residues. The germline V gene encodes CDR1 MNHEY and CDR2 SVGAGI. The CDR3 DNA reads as TGTGCCAGCAGTGAAGAGGTATGGAATGAAAAACTGTTTTTT. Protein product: CASSEEVWNEKLFF.

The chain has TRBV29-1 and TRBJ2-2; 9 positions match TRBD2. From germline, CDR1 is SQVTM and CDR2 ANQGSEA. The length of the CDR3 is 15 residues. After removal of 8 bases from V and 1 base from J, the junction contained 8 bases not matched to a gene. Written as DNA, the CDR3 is TGCAGCTCAACGACTAGCGGAAAGAACACCGGGGAGCTGTTTTTT. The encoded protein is CSSTTSGKNTGELFF.

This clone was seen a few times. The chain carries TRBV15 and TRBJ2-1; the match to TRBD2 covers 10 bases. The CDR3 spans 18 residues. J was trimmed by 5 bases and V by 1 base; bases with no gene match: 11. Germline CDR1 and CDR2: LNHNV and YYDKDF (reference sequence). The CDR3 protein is CATSRVPTLAGAHNEQFF. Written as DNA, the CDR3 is TGTGCCACCAGCAGAGTTCCGACCCTAGCGGGAGCCCACAATGAGCAGTTCTTC.

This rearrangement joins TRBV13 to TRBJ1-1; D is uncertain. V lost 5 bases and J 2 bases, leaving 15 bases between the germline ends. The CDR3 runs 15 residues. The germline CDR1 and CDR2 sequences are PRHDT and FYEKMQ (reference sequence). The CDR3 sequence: CASSPLGGSNTEAFF. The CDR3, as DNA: TGTGCCAGCAGCCCTCTCGGAGGGAGCAACACTGAAGCTTTCTTT.

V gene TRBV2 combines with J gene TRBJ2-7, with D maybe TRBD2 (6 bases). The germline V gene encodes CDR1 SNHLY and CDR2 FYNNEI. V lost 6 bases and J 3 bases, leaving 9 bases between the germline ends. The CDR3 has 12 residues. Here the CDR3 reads CASRGTVYEQYF. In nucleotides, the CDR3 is TGTGCCAGCAGGGGGACTGTCTACGAGCAGTACTTC. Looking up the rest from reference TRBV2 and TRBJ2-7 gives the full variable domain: EPEVTQTPSHQVTQMGQEVILRCVPISNHLYFYWYRQILGQKVEFLVSFYNNEISEKSEIFDDQFSVERPDGSNFTLKIRSTKLEDSAMYFCASRGTVYEQYFGPGTRLTVT.

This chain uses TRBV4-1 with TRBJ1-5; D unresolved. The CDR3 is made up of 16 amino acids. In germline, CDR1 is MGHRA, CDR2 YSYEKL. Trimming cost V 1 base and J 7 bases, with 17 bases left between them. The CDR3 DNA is TGCGCCAGCAGCCAAGTTGGGCCATTTGATGGCCAGCCCCAGCATTTT. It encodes CASSQVGPFDGQPQHF.

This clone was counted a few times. The CDR3 DNA reads as TGTGCCAGCAGCTTAGACGGGACAGGGGACACCTTC. This sequence encodes CASSLDGTGDTF. The genes are TRBV11-2 and TRBJ1-2; TRBD1 aligns across 10 bases. Germline values: CDR1 SGHAT, CDR2 FQNNGV. The CDR3 runs to 12 residues. V shed 0 bases and J 12 bases; nucleotides not matched to a gene: 1.

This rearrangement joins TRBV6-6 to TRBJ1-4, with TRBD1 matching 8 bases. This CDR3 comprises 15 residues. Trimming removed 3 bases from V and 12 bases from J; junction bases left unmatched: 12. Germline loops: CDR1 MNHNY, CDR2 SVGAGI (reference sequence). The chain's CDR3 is CASSYQPGDRGQLFF. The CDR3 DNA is TGTGCCAGCAGTTATCAACCGGGAGACAGGGGACAACTGTTTTTT.

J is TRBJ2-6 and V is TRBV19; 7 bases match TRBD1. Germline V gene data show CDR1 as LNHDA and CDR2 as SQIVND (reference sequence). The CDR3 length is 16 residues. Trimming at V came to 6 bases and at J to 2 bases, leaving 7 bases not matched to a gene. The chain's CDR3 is CASSRQGSAGANVLTF. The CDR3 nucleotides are TGTGCCAGTAGCCGACAGGGTTCAGCTGGGGCCAACGTCCTGACTTTC.

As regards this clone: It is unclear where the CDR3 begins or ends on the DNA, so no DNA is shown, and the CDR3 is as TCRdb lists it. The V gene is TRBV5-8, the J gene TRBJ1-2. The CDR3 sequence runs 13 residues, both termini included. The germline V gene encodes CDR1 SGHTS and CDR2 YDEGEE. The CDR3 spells CASSLVGPGTATF.

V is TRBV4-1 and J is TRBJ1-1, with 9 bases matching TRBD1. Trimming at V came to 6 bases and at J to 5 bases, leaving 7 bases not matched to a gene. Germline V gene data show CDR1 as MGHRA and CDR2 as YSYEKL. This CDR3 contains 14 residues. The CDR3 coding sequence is TGCGCCAGCAGGGCCGGGACAGGGAGGACTGAAGCTTTCTTT. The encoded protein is CASRAGTGRTEAFF.

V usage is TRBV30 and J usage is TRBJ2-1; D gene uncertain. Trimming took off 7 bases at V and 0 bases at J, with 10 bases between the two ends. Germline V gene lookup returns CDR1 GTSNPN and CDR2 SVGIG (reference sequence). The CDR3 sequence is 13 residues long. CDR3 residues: CALARSSYNEQFF. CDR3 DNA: TGTGCCTTAGCTAGGAGCTCCTACAATGAGCAGTTCTTC. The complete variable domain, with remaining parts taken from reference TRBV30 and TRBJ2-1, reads SQTIHQWPATLVQPVGSPLSLECTVEGTSNPNLYWYRQAAGRGLQLLFYSVGIGQISSEVPQNLSASRPQDRQFILSSKKLLLSDSGFYLCALARSSYNEQFFGPGTRLTVL.

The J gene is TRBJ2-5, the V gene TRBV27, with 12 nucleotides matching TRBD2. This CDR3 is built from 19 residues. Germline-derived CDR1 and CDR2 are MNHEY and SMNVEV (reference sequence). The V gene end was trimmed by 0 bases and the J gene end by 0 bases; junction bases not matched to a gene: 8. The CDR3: CASSLSGLAGLTYQETQYF. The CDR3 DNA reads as TGTGCCAGCAGTTTATCGGGACTAGCGGGCTTAACGTACCAAGAGACCCAGTACTTC.

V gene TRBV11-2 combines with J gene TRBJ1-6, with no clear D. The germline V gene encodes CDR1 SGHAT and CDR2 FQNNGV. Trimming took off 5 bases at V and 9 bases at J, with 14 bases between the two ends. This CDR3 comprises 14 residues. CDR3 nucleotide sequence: TGTGCCAGCAGCCCCCTGGGGAGCGCTTCACCCCTCCACTTT. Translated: CASSPLGSASPLHF.

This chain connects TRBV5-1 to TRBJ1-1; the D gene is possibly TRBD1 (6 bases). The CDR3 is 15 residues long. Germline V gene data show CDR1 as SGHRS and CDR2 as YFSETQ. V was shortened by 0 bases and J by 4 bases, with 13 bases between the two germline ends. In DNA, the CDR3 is TGCGCCAGCAGCTTGGTGGGGGCTTTGAGCACTGAAGCTTTCTTT. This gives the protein CASSLVGALSTEAFF.

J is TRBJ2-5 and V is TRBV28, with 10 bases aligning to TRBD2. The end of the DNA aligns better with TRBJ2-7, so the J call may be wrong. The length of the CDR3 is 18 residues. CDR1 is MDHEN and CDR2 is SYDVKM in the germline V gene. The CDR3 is CASSSTWASGRVSYEQYF. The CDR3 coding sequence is TGTGCCAGCAGTTCTACGTGGGCTAGCGGGAGAGTCTCCTACGAGCAGTACTTC.

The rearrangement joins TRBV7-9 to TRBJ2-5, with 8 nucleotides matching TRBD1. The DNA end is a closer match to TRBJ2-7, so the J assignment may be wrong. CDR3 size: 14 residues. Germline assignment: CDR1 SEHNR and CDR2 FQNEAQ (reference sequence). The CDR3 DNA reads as TGTGCCAGCAGCTTAACCCAGGGGGCCCACGAGCAGTACTTC. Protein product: CASSLTQGAHEQYF.

CDR3 in amino acids: CSVGFWTPLANEQFF. The CDR3 nucleotides read TGCAGCGTTGGATTTTGGACTCCCCTGGCCAATGAGCAGTTCTTC. The rearrangement joins TRBV29-1 to TRBJ2-1; D is possibly TRBD2 (5 bases). The germline gives CDR1 SQVTM, CDR2 ANQGSEA. V was pared by 4 bases and J by 6 bases, with 19 bases between. The CDR3 totals 15 residues.

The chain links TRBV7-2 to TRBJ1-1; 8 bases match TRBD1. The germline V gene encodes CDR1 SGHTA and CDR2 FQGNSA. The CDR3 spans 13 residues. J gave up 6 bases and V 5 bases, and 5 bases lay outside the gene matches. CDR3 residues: CASSPPTGAEAFF. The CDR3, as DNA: TGTGCCAGCAGCCCCCCGACAGGGGCTGAAGCTTTCTTT.

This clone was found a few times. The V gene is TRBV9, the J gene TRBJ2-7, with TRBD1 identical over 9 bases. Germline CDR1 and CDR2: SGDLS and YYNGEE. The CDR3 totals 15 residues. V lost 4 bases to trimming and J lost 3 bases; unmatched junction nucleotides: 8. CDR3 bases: TGTGCCAGCAGCCCGACCGGGACAGGGCTCTACGAGCAGTACTTC. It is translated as CASSPTGTGLYEQYF.